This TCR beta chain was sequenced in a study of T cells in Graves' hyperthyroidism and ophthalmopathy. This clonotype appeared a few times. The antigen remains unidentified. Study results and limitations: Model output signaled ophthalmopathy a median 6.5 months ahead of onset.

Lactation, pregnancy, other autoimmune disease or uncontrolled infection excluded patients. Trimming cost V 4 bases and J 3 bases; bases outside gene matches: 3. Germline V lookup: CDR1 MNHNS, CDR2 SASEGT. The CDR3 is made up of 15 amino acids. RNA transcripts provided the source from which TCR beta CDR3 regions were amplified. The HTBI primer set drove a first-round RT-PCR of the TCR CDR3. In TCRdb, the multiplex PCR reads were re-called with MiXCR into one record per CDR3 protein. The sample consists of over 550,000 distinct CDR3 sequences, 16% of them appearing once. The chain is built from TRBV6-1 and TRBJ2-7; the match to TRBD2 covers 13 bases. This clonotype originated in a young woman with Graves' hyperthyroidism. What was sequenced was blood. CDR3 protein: CASSGTSGRIYEQYF. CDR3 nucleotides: TGTGCCAGCAGTGGGACTAGCGGGAGAATCTACGAGCAGTACTTC.